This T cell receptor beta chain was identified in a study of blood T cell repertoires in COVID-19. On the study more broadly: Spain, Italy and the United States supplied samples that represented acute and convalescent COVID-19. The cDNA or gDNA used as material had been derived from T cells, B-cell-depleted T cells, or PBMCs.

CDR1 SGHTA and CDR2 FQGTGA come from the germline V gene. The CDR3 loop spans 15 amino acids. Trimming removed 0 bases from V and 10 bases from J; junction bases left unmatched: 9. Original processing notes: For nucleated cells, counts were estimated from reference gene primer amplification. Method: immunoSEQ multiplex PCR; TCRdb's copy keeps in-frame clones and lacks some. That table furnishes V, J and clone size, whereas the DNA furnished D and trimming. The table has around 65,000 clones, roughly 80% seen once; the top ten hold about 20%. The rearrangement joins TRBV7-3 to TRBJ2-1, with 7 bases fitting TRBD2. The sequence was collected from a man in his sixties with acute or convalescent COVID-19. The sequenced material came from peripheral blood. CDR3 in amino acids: CASSLTLAGGVEQFF. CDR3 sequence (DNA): TGTGCCAGCAGCTTAACGTTAGCGGGCGGAGTGGAGCAGTTCTTC.